Listed here are 25 T cell receptor beta chains from one sample, sequenced in a study of shared clonotypes between healthy human individuals. Using immunoSEQ multiplex PCR, the repertoire was profiled, and TCRdb retains in-frame clones only, with some absent. Here the sample spans approximately 1.4 million clones, nearly 99% being singletons. The sample taken for sequencing was naive CD4+ T cells sorted from blood. Subset specified: CD45RA+ positively selected. These TCRs come from a man between 25 and 39 years old in good health.

This chain connects TRBV2 to TRBJ2-7, with 9 bases aligning to TRBD2. The germline V gene encodes CDR1 SNHLY and CDR2 FYNNEI. This CDR3 is 15 amino acids long. With V trimmed by 6 bases and J by 0 bases, 6 bases remained unmatched. Here the CDR3 reads CASRPTSGSSYEQYF. CDR3 in DNA: TGTGCCAGCAGACCGACTAGCGGTAGCTCCTACGAGCAGTACTTC.

V and J are TRBV9 and TRBJ2-7, with D maybe TRBD2 (6 bases). Trimming left V 4 bases short and J 2 bases short, with 16 bases between. The germline gives CDR1 SGDLS, CDR2 YYNGEE. CDR3 size: 15 residues. CDR3 sequence: CASSTWGDAPYEQYF. DNA of the CDR3: TGTGCCAGCAGCACCTGGGGGGACGCGCCCTACGAGCAGTACTTC.

This chain connects TRBV25-1 to TRBJ1-5; a weak D match, TRBD1 (6 bases). The CDR3 has 13 residues. Germline V gene sequence: CDR1 MGHDK, CDR2 SYGVNS. Trimming stripped 5 bases from V and 5 bases from J, with 10 bases between. CDR3: CASSQGIYQPQHF. The CDR3 DNA reads TGTGCCAGCAGTCAGGGGATATATCAGCCCCAGCATTTT.

The CDR3 spells CASSELAYNEQFF. The CDR3 DNA reads TGTGCCAGCAGTGAACTAGCCTACAATGAGCAGTTCTTC. The chain has TRBV2 and TRBJ2-1; no clear D. This CDR3 has 13 residues. V gave up 2 bases and J gave up 2 bases, with 4 bases separating them. Germline assignment: CDR1 SNHLY and CDR2 FYNNEI.

V is TRBV6-6 and J is TRBJ2-1, with TRBD2 matching 8 bases. The CDR3 consists of 16 residues. Germline values: CDR1 MNHNY, CDR2 SVGAGI (reference sequence). V gave up 2 bases and J gave up 2 bases; unmatched junction bases: 5. CDR3 DNA: TGTGCCAGCAGTTACCTCGGACTAGCAGCCTACAATGAGCAGTTCTTC. Translated, it gives CASSYLGLAAYNEQFF.

Regarding this clone: The sample contains more than one DNA sequence encoding this CDR3. This rearrangement joins TRBV9 to TRBJ2-7; 7 bases map to TRBD2. Unmatched junction bases numbered 3, after V lost 0 bases and J lost 6 bases. CDR1 SGDLS and CDR2 YYNGEE come from the germline V gene. The CDR3 spans 13 residues. The DNA of the CDR3 is TGTGCCAGCAGCGTAGCGTCGGGGGGCGAGCAGTACTTC. Translating gives CASSVASGGEQYF.

This rearrangement joins TRBV6-5 to TRBJ1-2, with D maybe TRBD1 (5 bases). The CDR3 length is 14 residues. Deletions cut 7 bases from V and 1 base from J, with 13 bases between. CDR1 is MNHEY and CDR2 is SVGAGI in the germline V gene. The CDR3 reads CASIQGGGNYGYTF. CDR3 in DNA: TGTGCCAGCATCCAGGGTGGGGGTAACTATGGCTACACCTTC.

This clone has only one observation. The V call is TRBV6-6, the J call TRBJ2-7; 9 positions agree with TRBD2. This CDR3 contains 14 residues. V trimming: 5 bases; J trimming: 5 bases; junction bases outside the gene matches: 7. Germline V gene data show CDR1 as MNHNY and CDR2 as SVGAGI (reference sequence). This CDR3 is CASSILAGDNEQYF. The CDR3 coding sequence is TGTGCCAGCAGTATCTTAGCGGGAGATAACGAGCAGTACTTC.

The J gene is TRBJ1-1, the V gene TRBV11-2; D perhaps matches TRBD1 (5 bases). The CDR3 sequence is 14 residues long. Trimming left V 5 bases short and J 4 bases short, with 14 bases between. CDR1 and CDR2 from the germline V gene are SGHAT and FQNNGV. CDR3 sequence: CASSVSGYFTEAFF. The CDR3 DNA reads as TGTGCCAGCAGCGTATCAGGGTATTTCACTGAAGCTTTCTTT.

This chain uses TRBV7-8 with TRBJ1-4; a possible D gene is TRBD1 (5 bases). CDR3 length: 15 residues. The V end was cut by 6 bases, the J end by 8 bases, with 19 bases between. Germline CDR1 is SGHVS and CDR2 is FQNEAQ. The CDR3 sequence: CASRREGRLPEKLFF. The DNA of the CDR3 is TGTGCCAGCAGACGCGAGGGACGCCTTCCAGAAAAACTGTTTTTT.

The rearrangement uses TRBV18 and TRBJ1-3; D gene uncertain. The CDR3 is made up of 15 amino acids. Trimming left V 2 bases short and J 1 base short, with 9 bases between. The germline CDR1 and CDR2 sequences are KGHSH and LQKENI. The CDR3: CASSPRLGSGNTIYF. CDR3 in DNA: TGTGCCAGCTCACCAAGATTGGGATCTGGAAACACCATATATTTT.

J is TRBJ1-5 and V is TRBV30; D might be TRBD1 (6 bases). Deletions cut 0 bases from V and 4 bases from J, with 10 bases between. Germline-derived CDR1 and CDR2 are GTSNPN and SVGIG (reference sequence). The CDR3 covers 14 residues. The CDR3: CAWSVRRGNQPQHF. CDR3 bases: TGTGCCTGGAGTGTACGGAGGGGGAATCAGCCCCAGCATTTT.

J is TRBJ1-1 and V is TRBV9, with D possibly TRBD1 on 5 matching bases. Trimming left V 0 bases short and J 3 bases short, with 12 bases between. The CDR3 length is 15 residues. The germline V gene encodes CDR1 SGDLS and CDR2 YYNGEE. Here the CDR3 reads CASSVAGVGDTEAFF. The CDR3, as DNA: TGTGCCAGCAGCGTAGCTGGGGTGGGGGACACTGAAGCTTTCTTT.

This clone was counted a single time. This sequence joins TRBV11-2 and TRBJ2-1, with no clear D. With 0 bases removed from V and 5 bases from J, the gap between germline ends came to 11 bases. In germline, CDR1 is SGHAT, CDR2 FQNNGV. CDR3 length: 15 amino acids. CDR3 region: CASSLDYRRDNEQFF. CDR3 nucleotides: TGTGCCAGCAGCTTAGACTATAGGAGAGACAATGAGCAGTTCTTC.

This rearrangement joins TRBV5-1 to TRBJ2-1, with D tentatively TRBD2 (5 bases). V was pared by 4 bases and J by 7 bases, with 21 bases between. The germline CDR1 and CDR2 sequences are SGHRS and YFSETQ. The CDR3 has 16 amino acids. In DNA, the CDR3 is TGCGCCAGCAGCCCCTGGACGGGGAGCTTGGGGAATGAGCAGTTCTTC. Protein product: CASSPWTGSLGNEQFF.

Concerning this clone: Other DNA sequences in this sample translate to the same CDR3. The rearrangement joins TRBV18 to TRBJ2-5; no clear D gene. The V end was cut by 3 bases, the J end by 1 base, with 6 bases between. The CDR3 contains 13 residues. Per germline, CDR1 KGHSH and CDR2 LQKENI. This chain's CDR3 is CASSPPSQETQYF. In DNA form, the CDR3 reads TGTGCCAGCTCACCCCCGAGCCAAGAGACCCAGTACTTC. The whole variable domain, remainder taken from reference TRBV18 and TRBJ2-5, is NAGVMQNPRHLVRRRGQEARLRCSPMKGHSHVYWYRQLPEEGLKFMVYLQKENIIDESGMPKERFSAEFPKEGPSILRIQQVVRGDSAAYFCASSPPSQETQYFGPGTRLLVL.

The chain recombines TRBV9 with TRBJ2-7, with 15 bases that match TRBD2. V gave up 4 bases and J gave up 0 bases; unmatched junction bases: 5. In germline, CDR1 is SGDLS, CDR2 YYNGEE. The CDR3 consists of 17 residues. The CDR3 nucleotides are TGTGCCAGCAGCCCGGGGACTAGCGGGAGGTACTCCTACGAGCAGTACTTC. It translates to CASSPGTSGRYSYEQYF.

The rearrangement links TRBV19 to TRBJ1-5; possibly TRBD1 for D (5 bases). This CDR3 contains 15 residues. CDR1 LNHDA and CDR2 SQIVND come from the germline V gene (reference sequence). V was cut by 7 bases and J by 0 bases, with 13 bases left in between. CDR3 bases: TGTGCCAGTACCCCGGGGCCGGATAGCAATCAGCCCCAGCATTTT. Its protein is CASTPGPDSNQPQHF. The whole variable domain, remainder taken from reference TRBV19 and TRBJ1-5, is DGGITQSPKYLFRKEGQNVTLSCEQNLNHDAMYWYRQDPGQGLRLIYYSQIVNDFQKGDIAEGYSVSREKKESFPLTVTSAQKNPTAFYLCASTPGPDSNQPQHFGDGTRLSIL.

The chain is built from TRBV7-2 and TRBJ2-1; TRBD2 agrees at 7 bases. V shed 5 bases, J shed 12 bases, and the junction held 7 bases outside the gene matches. The V gene's germline CDR1 is SGHTA and CDR2 FQGNSA. The CDR3 covers 12 residues. This CDR3 reads CASSERGARQFF. CDR3 DNA: TGTGCCAGCAGCGAGCGGGGCGCCCGGCAGTTCTTC.

This clone was observed once. This chain uses TRBV27 with TRBJ2-3, with D possibly being TRBD1 (5 bases). Between the trimmed V and J ends, which lost 1 base and 1 base, there was a span of 12 bases. Per germline, CDR1 MNHEY and CDR2 SMNVEV (reference sequence). This CDR3 contains 16 residues. Here the CDR3 DNA reads TGTGCCAGCAGTTTATTCGGGCAGGGTGGCACAGATACGCAGTATTTT. Residues: CASSLFGQGGTDTQYF.

The CDR3 region has the DNA TGTGCCAGCAGCTTAGTGGGACCAGATACGCAGTATTTT. Its translation: CASSLVGPDTQYF. This chain joins TRBV13 and TRBJ2-3; D is perhaps TRBD1 or TRBD2 (5 bases each). CDR3 length: 13 amino acids. Trimming stripped 1 base from V and 4 bases from J, with 6 bases between. The germline V gene has CDR1 PRHDT and CDR2 FYEKMQ (reference sequence).

The chain links TRBV5-4 to TRBJ2-1; perhaps TRBD2 as D (5 bases). V was pared by 7 bases and J by 7 bases, with 18 bases between. This CDR3 is built from 14 residues. CDR1 and CDR2 from the germline V gene are SGHNT and YYREEE (reference sequence). The CDR3 bases are TGTGCCAGCGGCGTGGAGGTAGCATGGAATGAGCAGTTCTTC. This translates into CASGVEVAWNEQFF.

DNA of the CDR3: TGCGCCAGCTGGACAGGGAACACTGAAGCTTTCTTT. As protein: CASWTGNTEAFF. V and J are TRBV10-2 and TRBJ1-1, with 7 nucleotides matching TRBD1. Losses at the gene ends were 8 bases for V and 1 base for J; bases not matched to a gene: 1. CDR3 length: 12 amino acids. Per germline, CDR1 WSHSY and CDR2 SAAADI.

This clone was seen just once. The chain recombines TRBV29-1 with TRBJ2-1; 12 bases fit TRBD2. This CDR3 is built from 14 residues. The V and J ends lost 6 bases and 9 bases, in that order; junction bases with no gene match: 9. CDR1 and CDR2 from the germline V gene are SQVTM and ANQGSEA. The CDR3: CSVGTSGFGGEQFF. The CDR3 DNA reads TGCAGCGTGGGGACTAGCGGGTTTGGGGGTGAGCAGTTCTTC.

The gene calls are TRBV7-2 and TRBJ2-3, with D unclear. Between the trimmed V and J ends, which lost 3 bases and 8 bases, there was a span of 12 bases. Germline V gene lookup returns CDR1 SGHTA and CDR2 FQGNSA. The CDR3 extends over 13 amino acids. The CDR3 is CASSFPASVTQYF. The DNA for the CDR3 is TGTGCCAGCAGCTTTCCTGCTTCGGTTACGCAGTATTTT.